A selection of T cell receptor beta chains follows, all from one sample in a study of blood T cell repertoires in COVID-19. Assay: immunoSEQ multiplex PCR; the TCRdb copy retains only in-frame clones and omits some. The top ten hold 5.4% of the sample, which has some 150,000 clones, about 87% seen once. Sequences were obtained from peripheral blood. These receptor sequences come from a human donor in a cohort sampled during active COVID-19. CDR3s include the opening cysteine and the closing phenylalanine or tryptophan. Fields, in order: D gene, J gene, V gene, clone size, CDR3 DNA, CDR3 protein. The D gene is left open where the match is weak. A clone size is listed for some rows: how often the clone was seen (once, few, many), or a class if it is expanded.

D gene: NA
J gene: TRBJ2-3
V gene: TRBV27
clone size: few
CDR3 DNA: TGTGCCAGCAGTTTACTCCTCGGACAGATCACAGATACGCAGTATTTT
CDR3 protein: CASSLLLGQITDTQYF

D gene: TRBD1
J gene: TRBJ1-2
V gene: TRBV5-6
clone size: NA
CDR3 DNA: TGTGCCAGCAGCTCCCGAGGGACAGGGATGATTGGCTACACCTTC
CDR3 protein: CASSSRGTGMIGYTF

D gene: TRBD1
J gene: TRBJ2-7
V gene: TRBV24-1
clone size: NA
CDR3 DNA: TGTGCCTCCGGGACAGGGAACGAGCAGTACTTC
CDR3 protein: CASGTGNEQYF

D gene: TRBD2
J gene: TRBJ2-2
V gene: TRBV4-2
clone size: NA
CDR3 DNA: TGTGCCAGCAGCCAAACTGCGGGACTAGCGGGGGCGGGCGGGGAGCTGTTTTTT
CDR3 protein: CASSQTAGLAGAGGELFF

D gene: NA
J gene: TRBJ2-7
V gene: TRBV6-6
clone size: NA
CDR3 DNA: TGTGCCAGCACCAGACTGGGCTACGAGCAGTACTTC
CDR3 protein: CASTRLGYEQYF

D gene: TRBD1
J gene: TRBJ2-4
V gene: TRBV10-1
clone size: NA
CDR3 DNA: TGCGCCAGCAGTTCTCGGACAGGGGGGAACATTCAGTACTTC
CDR3 protein: CASSSRTGGNIQYF

D gene: TRBD1
J gene: TRBJ2-1
V gene: TRBV15
clone size: few
CDR3 DNA: TGTGCCACCAGCAGAGATCAAGGACAGGGTTTTCATGAGCAGTTCTTC
CDR3 protein: CATSRDQGQGFHEQFF

D gene: NA
J gene: TRBJ2-1
V gene: TRBV28
clone size: NA
CDR3 DNA: TGTGCCAGCAGCCGCGGATATGGGGGGTGGTACAATGAGCAGTTCTTC
CDR3 protein: CASSRGYGGWYNEQFF

D gene: TRBD1
J gene: TRBJ2-1
V gene: TRBV5-1
clone size: NA
CDR3 DNA: TGCGCCAGCAGCCGGAAGGGACAGGGGGTCAATGAGCAGTTCTTC
CDR3 protein: CASSRKGQGVNEQFF

D gene: TRBD2
J gene: TRBJ2-7
V gene: TRBV19
clone size: NA
CDR3 DNA: TGTGCCAGTACGCCTAGCGGGCTTTACGAGCAGTACTTC
CDR3 protein: CASTPSGLYEQYF

D gene: TRBD1
J gene: TRBJ1-3
V gene: TRBV15
clone size: NA
CDR3 DNA: TGTGCCACCAGCAGAGAAGTCACAGGGGGTAGAAACACCATATATTTT
CDR3 protein: CATSREVTGGRNTIYF

D gene: NA
J gene: TRBJ1-5
V gene: TRBV7-2
clone size: NA
CDR3 DNA: TGTGCCAGCAGCCATTGGGGGCAGGCCCATAGCAATCAGCCCCAGCATTTT
CDR3 protein: CASSHWGQAHSNQPQHF

D gene: NA
J gene: TRBJ2-1
V gene: TRBV24-1
clone size: NA
CDR3 DNA: TGTGCCACCAGTGATTTGCTTAGGGGGAATGAGCAGTTCTTC
CDR3 protein: CATSDLLRGNEQFF

D gene: NA
J gene: TRBJ2-5
V gene: TRBV9
clone size: NA
CDR3 DNA: TGTGCCAGCAGCGTGACTCCCCAAGAGACCCAGTACTTC
CDR3 protein: CASSVTPQETQYF

D gene: TRBD1
J gene: TRBJ2-7
V gene: TRBV20-1
clone size: NA
CDR3 DNA: TGCAGTGCTAGGACAGGGTTCGAGCAGTACTTC
CDR3 protein: CSARTGFEQYF

D gene: NA
J gene: TRBJ2-3
V gene: TRBV11-1
clone size: NA
CDR3 DNA: TGTGCCAGCAGAAAGACAGCGTTGGATACGCAGTATTTT
CDR3 protein: CASRKTALDTQYF

D gene: NA
J gene: TRBJ1-4
V gene: TRBV7-2
clone size: NA
CDR3 DNA: TGTGCCAGCAGCTTAGGGGGACTTAATGAAAAACTGTTTTTT
CDR3 protein: CASSLGGLNEKLFF

D gene: NA
J gene: TRBJ2-1
V gene: TRBV5-1
clone size: once
CDR3 DNA: TGCGCCAGCTTTAGTGAATCTGAGCAGTTCTTC
CDR3 protein: CASFSESEQFF

D gene: NA
J gene: TRBJ2-7
V gene: TRBV14
clone size: NA
CDR3 DNA: TGTGCCAGCAGCCAGGGACACATCCCTCCCTACGAGCAGTACTTC
CDR3 protein: CASSQGHIPPYEQYF

D gene: NA
J gene: TRBJ2-7
V gene: TRBV24-1
clone size: NA
CDR3 DNA: TGTGCCACCAGTGATTCCACAGGGTCTGGGAAGATTGTACAGTACTTC
CDR3 protein: CATSDSTGSGKIVQYF

D gene: NA
J gene: TRBJ1-2
V gene: TRBV28
clone size: NA
CDR3 DNA: TGTGCCAGCCTACCTTCCCCCTCGCCGAGCTATGGCTACACCTTC
CDR3 protein: CASLPSPSPSYGYTF

D gene: TRBD1
J gene: TRBJ2-7
V gene: TRBV18
clone size: NA
CDR3 DNA: TGTGCCAGCTCACAGCCGGGACAGGGGAGACACGAGCAGTACTTC
CDR3 protein: CASSQPGQGRHEQYF

D gene: TRBD1
J gene: TRBJ1-1
V gene: TRBV6-5
clone size: NA
CDR3 DNA: TGTGCCAGCAGCCCCAGGGGGACGAACACTGAAGCTTTCTTT
CDR3 protein: CASSPRGTNTEAFF

D gene: TRBD2
J gene: TRBJ2-1
V gene: TRBV18
clone size: NA
CDR3 DNA: TGTGCCAGCTCACCACTCTTGACTAGCGGGGACTTTCCTGAGCAGTTCTTC
CDR3 protein: CASSPLLTSGDFPEQFF

D gene: NA
J gene: TRBJ2-2
V gene: TRBV2
clone size: NA
CDR3 DNA: TGTGCCAGCAGTGAAAGGAGGAACACCGGGGAGCTGTTTTTT
CDR3 protein: CASSERRNTGELFF

D gene: NA
J gene: TRBJ2-5
V gene: TRBV7-9
clone size: NA
CDR3 DNA: TGTGCCAGCAGCTTGCACGGACAGGGAGGGTGGGAGACCCAGTACTTC
CDR3 protein: CASSLHGQGGWETQYF

D gene: TRBD2
J gene: TRBJ2-3
V gene: TRBV3-1/TRBV3-2
clone size: NA
CDR3 DNA: TGTGCCAGCAGCCTATCGGAAAGACTAGCGGGGGGGGAGGCAGATACGCAGTATTTT
CDR3 protein: CASSLSERLAGGEADTQYF

D gene: TRBD2
J gene: TRBJ2-3
V gene: TRBV7-9
clone size: NA
CDR3 DNA: TGTGCCAGCAGCGAACCGGGACTAGCGGGGGGCAGCACAGATACGCAGTATTTT
CDR3 protein: CASSEPGLAGGSTDTQYF

D gene: TRBD2
J gene: TRBJ2-1
V gene: TRBV28
clone size: NA
CDR3 DNA: TGTGCCAGCAGTTTTAAGAAACTAGCGGGGAACAATGAGCAGTTCTTC
CDR3 protein: CASSFKKLAGNNEQFF

D gene: TRBD1
J gene: TRBJ1-1
V gene: TRBV2
clone size: NA
CDR3 DNA: TGTGCCAGCCACTCCGAGGGGGCCAAAAGAGCTTTCTTT
CDR3 protein: CASHSEGAKRAFF

D gene: NA
J gene: TRBJ1-3
V gene: TRBV5-1
clone size: NA
CDR3 DNA: TGCGCCAGCAGTCTCTCTCAGTACTCTGGAAACACCATATATTTT
CDR3 protein: CASSLSQYSGNTIYF

D gene: TRBD1
J gene: TRBJ1-4
V gene: TRBV7-9
clone size: NA
CDR3 DNA: TGTGCCAGCAGCTACGGACAGGGCTACGAAAAACTGTTTTTT
CDR3 protein: CASSYGQGYEKLFF

D gene: NA
J gene: TRBJ1-2
V gene: TRBV28
clone size: NA
CDR3 DNA: TGTGCCAGCAGTTCCCCACCCGGGGTTAACTATGGCTACACCTTC
CDR3 protein: CASSSPPGVNYGYTF

D gene: TRBD1
J gene: TRBJ1-1
V gene: TRBV19
clone size: NA
CDR3 DNA: TGTGCCAGTAGTATGGGGCAGGGGGGTACCACTGAAGCTTTCTTT
CDR3 protein: CASSMGQGGTTEAFF

D gene: TRBD1
J gene: TRBJ2-6
V gene: TRBV5-5
clone size: NA
CDR3 DNA: TGTGCCAGCAGCTTGGCCGGGACAGGGTTGACTGGGGCCAACGTCCTGACTTTC
CDR3 protein: CASSLAGTGLTGANVLTF

D gene: NA
J gene: TRBJ2-6
V gene: TRBV6-5
clone size: NA
CDR3 DNA: TGTGCCAGCAGTTCGGGATCTGGGGCCAACGTCCTGACTTTC
CDR3 protein: CASSSGSGANVLTF

D gene: NA
J gene: TRBJ2-7
V gene: TRBV3-1/TRBV3-2
clone size: NA
CDR3 DNA: TGTGCCAGCAGCCAGGGTGACAGGACCGAGCAGTACTTC
CDR3 protein: CASSQGDRTEQYF

D gene: TRBD1
J gene: TRBJ1-5
V gene: TRBV11-2
clone size: NA
CDR3 DNA: TGTGCCAGCAGCTTAGGGGGACAGGGGAAAAATCAGCCCCAGCATTTT
CDR3 protein: CASSLGGQGKNQPQHF

D gene: NA
J gene: TRBJ2-5
V gene: TRBV7-2
clone size: NA
CDR3 DNA: TGTGCCAGCAGCTTAGTAGGGGGGGGCGCGGGCCAAGAGACCCAGTACTTC
CDR3 protein: CASSLVGGGAGQETQYF

D gene: TRBD1
J gene: TRBJ2-1
V gene: TRBV18
clone size: NA
CDR3 DNA: TGTGCCAGCTCACCACCAGGACAGGGTCCAAATGAGCAGTTCTTC
CDR3 protein: CASSPPGQGPNEQFF

D gene: TRBD1
J gene: TRBJ1-2
V gene: TRBV6-5
clone size: NA
CDR3 DNA: TGTGCCAGCGCTACCGGGACAGGGGGGGATGGCTACACCTTC
CDR3 protein: CASATGTGGDGYTF

D gene: NA
J gene: TRBJ2-7
V gene: TRBV28
clone size: NA
CDR3 DNA: TGTGCCAGCAGTTTGGGAGGGACAAGGATCTACGAGCAGTACTTC
CDR3 protein: CASSLGGTRIYEQYF

D gene: NA
J gene: TRBJ2-1
V gene: TRBV7-2
clone size: once
CDR3 DNA: TGTGCCAGCAGCGATACCCTTGGTGGGAGTTTTCGCAATGAGCAGTTCTTC
CDR3 protein: CASSDTLGGSFRNEQFF

D gene: TRBD2
J gene: TRBJ2-3
V gene: TRBV7-3
clone size: NA
CDR3 DNA: TGTGCCAGCAGCTTACGGACTAGCGGGACCACAGATACGCAGTATTTT
CDR3 protein: CASSLRTSGTTDTQYF

D gene: NA
J gene: TRBJ2-3
V gene: TRBV5-1
clone size: once
CDR3 DNA: TGCGCCAGCAGCTTGGGACGGGAGAAAACAGATACGCAGTATTTT
CDR3 protein: CASSLGREKTDTQYF

D gene: TRBD2
J gene: TRBJ2-7
V gene: TRBV18
clone size: NA
CDR3 DNA: TGTGCCAGCTCACCAACTAGCGGGAGGATCGACGAGCAGTACTTC
CDR3 protein: CASSPTSGRIDEQYF

D gene: NA
J gene: TRBJ2-7
V gene: TRBV10-3
clone size: NA
CDR3 DNA: TGTGCCATCCGTGGGGCAGAGACCTACGAGCAGTACTTC
CDR3 protein: CAIRGAETYEQYF

D gene: NA
J gene: TRBJ1-2
V gene: TRBV7-9
clone size: NA
CDR3 DNA: TGTGCCAGCAGCTACGGACGGGAGGGCTACACCTTC
CDR3 protein: CASSYGREGYTF

D gene: NA
J gene: TRBJ1-3
V gene: TRBV7-9
clone size: NA
CDR3 DNA: TGTGCCAGCATCAGGGGCCAAGGGCGAAACACCATATATTTT
CDR3 protein: CASIRGQGRNTIYF

D gene: NA
J gene: TRBJ1-1
V gene: TRBV6-1
clone size: NA
CDR3 DNA: TGTGCCAGCAGTGAACAGGGAAGGACTGAAGCTTTCTTT
CDR3 protein: CASSEQGRTEAFF

D gene: NA
J gene: TRBJ2-7
V gene: TRBV7-9
clone size: NA
CDR3 DNA: TGTGCCAGCAGCTTAACGGAGTTCCACGAGCAGTACTTC
CDR3 protein: CASSLTEFHEQYF

D gene: TRBD1
J gene: TRBJ1-2
V gene: TRBV11-3
clone size: NA
CDR3 DNA: TGTGCCAGCAGCTCGCGGACAGGAGGAGGCTACACCTTC
CDR3 protein: CASSSRTGGGYTF

D gene: TRBD1
J gene: TRBJ2-1
V gene: TRBV11-3
clone size: NA
CDR3 DNA: TGTGCCAGCAGCTTAGATCGAGGCAGGGGGTCCTACAATGAGCAGTTCTTC
CDR3 protein: CASSLDRGRGSYNEQFF

D gene: NA
J gene: TRBJ1-3
V gene: TRBV28
clone size: few
CDR3 DNA: TGTGCCAGCAGCGACAGCGTCTCTGGAAACACCATATATTTT
CDR3 protein: CASSDSVSGNTIYF

D gene: NA
J gene: TRBJ1-5
V gene: TRBV2
clone size: NA
CDR3 DNA: TGTGCCAGCAGTGAAGCGGTAGTTGATAGCAATCAGCCCCAGCATTTT
CDR3 protein: CASSEAVVDSNQPQHF